This entry lists 4 T cell receptor beta chains sequenced from one sample in a study of cytomegalovirus exposure and HLA in healthy donors. PCR amplification relied on 60 Vbeta primers (plus 13 Jbeta primers). Generated by immunoSEQ multiplex PCR, the TCRdb table keeps only in-frame clones and is missing some. The profile covers more than 95,000 clones, with 64% appearing a single time and 3.2% taken by the ten largest. The sequenced material came from PBMCs. The receptors come from a man aged 60 to 69 in good health and CMV-seronegative.

V is TRBV10-2 and J is TRBJ1-1, with D possibly TRBD1 on 5 matching bases. The CDR3 length is 14 residues. The V gene lost 3 bases and the J gene lost 3 bases, with 11 bases spanning the gap. Germline V lookup: CDR1 WSHSY, CDR2 SAAADI. The CDR3 sequence: CASSDPAGYTEAFF. CDR3 in DNA: TGCGCCAGCAGTGATCCGGCAGGGTACACTGAAGCTTTCTTT.

J is TRBJ2-2 and V is TRBV2; 9 bases agree with TRBD2. The CDR3 spans 13 residues. V was clipped by 5 bases and J by 7 bases; unmatched bases: 2. Germline V gives CDR1 SNHLY, CDR2 FYNNEI. This CDR3 reads CASSKREDGELFF. The CDR3 DNA reads as TGTGCCAGCAGTAAGCGGGAGGACGGGGAGCTGTTTTTT.

The CDR3: CSVRVSREQYF. In nucleotides, the CDR3 is TGCAGCGTCAGGGTTTCGCGCGAGCAGTACTTC. The chain employs TRBV29-1 and TRBJ2-7, with D maybe TRBD1 (5 bases). The V end lost 6 bases, the J end lost 6 bases, and 12 bases lay between the germline ends. Germline CDR1 SQVTM, CDR2 ANQGSEA. CDR3 length equals 11 residues.

The gene calls are TRBV15 and TRBJ2-3, with D possibly matching TRBD2 (5 bases). CDR3 size: 14 residues. V lost 0 bases and J lost 1, with 5 bases in between. CDR1 and CDR2 (germline): LNHNV, YYDKDF (reference sequence). CDR3 protein: CATSRERGTDTQYF. The CDR3 nucleotides are TGTGCCACCAGCAGAGAGCGGGGCACAGATACGCAGTATTTT.